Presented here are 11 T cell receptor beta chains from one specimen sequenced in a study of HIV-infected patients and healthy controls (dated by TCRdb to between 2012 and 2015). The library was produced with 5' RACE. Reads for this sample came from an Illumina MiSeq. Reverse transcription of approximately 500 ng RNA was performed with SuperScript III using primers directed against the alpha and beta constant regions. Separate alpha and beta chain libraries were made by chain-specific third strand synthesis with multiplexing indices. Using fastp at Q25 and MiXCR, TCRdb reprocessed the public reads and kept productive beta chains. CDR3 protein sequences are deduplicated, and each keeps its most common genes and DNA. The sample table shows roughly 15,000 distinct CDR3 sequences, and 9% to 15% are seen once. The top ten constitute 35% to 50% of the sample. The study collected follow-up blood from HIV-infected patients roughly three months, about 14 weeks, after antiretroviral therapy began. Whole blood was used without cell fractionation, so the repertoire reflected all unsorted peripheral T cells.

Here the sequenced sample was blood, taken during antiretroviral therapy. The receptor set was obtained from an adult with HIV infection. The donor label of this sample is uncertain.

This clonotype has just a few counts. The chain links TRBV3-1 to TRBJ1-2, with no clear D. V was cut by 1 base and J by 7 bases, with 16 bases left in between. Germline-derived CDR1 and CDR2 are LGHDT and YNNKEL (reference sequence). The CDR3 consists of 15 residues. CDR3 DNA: TGTGCCAGCAGCCAAGTAGGTAAAGGGCCCAGTGGCTACACCTTC. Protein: CASSQVGKGPSGYTF.

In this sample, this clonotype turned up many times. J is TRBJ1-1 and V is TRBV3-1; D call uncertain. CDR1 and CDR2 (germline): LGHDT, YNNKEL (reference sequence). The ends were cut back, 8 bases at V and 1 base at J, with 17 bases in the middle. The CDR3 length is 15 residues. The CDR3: CASAHLASKNTEAFF. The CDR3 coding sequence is TGTGCCAGCGCCCACCTGGCGAGCAAGAACACTGAAGCTTTCTTT.

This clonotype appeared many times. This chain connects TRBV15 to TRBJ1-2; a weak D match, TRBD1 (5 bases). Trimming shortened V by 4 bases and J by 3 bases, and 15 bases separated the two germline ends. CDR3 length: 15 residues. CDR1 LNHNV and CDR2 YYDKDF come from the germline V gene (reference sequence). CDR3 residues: CATSITKGLHYGYTF. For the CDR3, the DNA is TGTGCCACCAGCATCACAAAGGGACTCCACTATGGCTACACCTTC.

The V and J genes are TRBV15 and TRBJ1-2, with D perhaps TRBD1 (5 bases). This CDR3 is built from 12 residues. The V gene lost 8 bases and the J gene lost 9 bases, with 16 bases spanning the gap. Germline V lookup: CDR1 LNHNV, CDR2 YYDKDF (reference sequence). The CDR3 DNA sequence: TGTGCCACCGGCCTTGGGGGGATGAGCTACACCTTC. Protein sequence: CATGLGGMSYTF. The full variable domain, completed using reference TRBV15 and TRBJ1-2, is DAMVIQNPRYQVTQFGKPVTLSCSQTLNHNVMYWYQQKSSQAPKLLFHYYDKDFNNEADTPDNFQSRRPNTSFCFLDIRSPGLGDTAMYLCATGLGGMSYTFGSGTRLTVV.

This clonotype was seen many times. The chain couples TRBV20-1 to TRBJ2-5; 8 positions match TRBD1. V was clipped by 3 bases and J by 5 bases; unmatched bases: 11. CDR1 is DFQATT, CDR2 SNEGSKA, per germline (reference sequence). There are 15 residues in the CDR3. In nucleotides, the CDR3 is TGCAGTGCTAGGGCGAATGGACAGGGCGTGGAGACCCAGTACTTC. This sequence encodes CSARANGQGVETQYF.

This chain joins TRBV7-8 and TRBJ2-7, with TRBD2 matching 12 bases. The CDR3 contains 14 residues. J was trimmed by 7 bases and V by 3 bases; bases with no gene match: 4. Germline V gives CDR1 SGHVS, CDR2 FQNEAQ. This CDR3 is CASSLTSGSSEQYF. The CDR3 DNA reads TGTGCCAGCAGCTTGACTAGCGGGAGCAGTGAGCAGTACTTC. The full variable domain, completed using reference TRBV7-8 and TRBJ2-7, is GAGVSQSPRYKVAKRGQDVALRCDPISGHVSLFWYQQALGQGPEFLTYFQNEAQLDKSGLPSDRFFAERPEGSVSTLKIQRTQQEDSAVYLCASSLTSGSSEQYFGPGTRLTVT.

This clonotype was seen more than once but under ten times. CDR3 bases: TGCGCCAGCAGCCAAACGGACAGGGGATATCAGCCCCAGCATTTT. It codes for CASSQTDRGYQPQHF. V usage is TRBV4-1 and J usage is TRBJ1-5; 9 bases are a match to TRBD1. CDR3 length: 15 amino acids. Germline CDR1 MGHRA, CDR2 YSYEKL. V lost 2 bases, J lost 5 bases, and 4 bases stayed unmatched.

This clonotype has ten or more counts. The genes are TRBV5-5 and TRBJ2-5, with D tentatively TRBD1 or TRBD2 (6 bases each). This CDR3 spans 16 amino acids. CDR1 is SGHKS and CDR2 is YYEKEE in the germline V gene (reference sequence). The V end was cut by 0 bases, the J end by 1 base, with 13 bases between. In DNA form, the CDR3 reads TGTGCCAGCAGCTTGGGAGGCGGAGGGGGCCAAGAGACCCAGTACTTC. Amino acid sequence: CASSLGGGGGQETQYF.

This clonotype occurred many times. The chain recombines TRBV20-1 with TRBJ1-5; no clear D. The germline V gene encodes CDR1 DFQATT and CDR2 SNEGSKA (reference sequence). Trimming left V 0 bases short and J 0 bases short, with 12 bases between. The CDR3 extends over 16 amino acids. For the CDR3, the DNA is TGCAGTGCTAGAGACCCGACAAGGAGTAGCAATCAGCCCCAGCATTTT. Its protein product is CSARDPTRSSNQPQHF.

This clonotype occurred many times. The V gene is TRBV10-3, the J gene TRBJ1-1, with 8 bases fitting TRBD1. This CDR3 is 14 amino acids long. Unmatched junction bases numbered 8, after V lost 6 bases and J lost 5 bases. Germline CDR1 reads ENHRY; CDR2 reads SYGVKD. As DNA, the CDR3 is TGTGCCATCAGGGACAGGGATCGAGGGACTGAAGCTTTCTTT. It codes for CAIRDRDRGTEAFF.

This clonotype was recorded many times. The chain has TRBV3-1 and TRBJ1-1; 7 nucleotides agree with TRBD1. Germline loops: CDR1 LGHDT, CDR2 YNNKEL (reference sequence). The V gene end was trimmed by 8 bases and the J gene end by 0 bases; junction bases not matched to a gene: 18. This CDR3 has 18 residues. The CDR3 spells CASGFGGGTELMNTEAFF. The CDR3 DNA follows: TGTGCCAGCGGATTCGGAGGAGGGACAGAACTCATGAACACTGAAGCTTTCTTT. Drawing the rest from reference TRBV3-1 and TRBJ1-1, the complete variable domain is DTAVSQTPKYLVTQMGNDKSIKCEQNLGHDTMYWYKQDSKKFLKIMFSYNNKELIINETVPNRFSPKSPDKAHLNLHINSLELGDSAVYFCASGFGGGTELMNTEAFFGQGTRLTVV.